This T cell receptor (beta chain) was identified in a study of T cells expressing NK-cell markers (dated by TCRdb to about 2020). Background on the whole study: TCR beta-chain repertoires were profiled in sorted CD3+CD56+NKG2C+, CD3+CD56+NKG2C- and CD3+CD56-NKG2C+ T-cell subsets from eight donors. The eight sequenced donors were randomly selected healthy volunteers, three men and five women. Sequencing of the libraries produced 2 x 150 bp reads on Illumina HiSeq 2000/2500, MiSeq or NextSeq. Among the eight sequenced donors, only one was HCMV-seronegative, while the other seven were HCMV-seropositive.

A commercial ELISA kit detecting HCMV-specific IgG in serum was used to determine HCMV serostatus. Peripheral blood mononuclear cells were isolated from blood by Ficoll density gradient centrifugation. The listed sequencing device is Illumina HiSeq 2000. 5'RACE template switching, by which a universal primer site and unique molecular identifiers were added, was used to make TCR beta cDNA libraries. Priming for cDNA synthesis came from the TCR beta constant segment, and two successive PCR amplification steps followed. The paper's data handling went like this. Reads were demultiplexed and grouped by UMI with MIGEC, and clonotypes were assembled and quantified with MiTCR. To exclude erroneous sequences, only TCR cDNA sequences supported by at least two reads were retained. The tcR package was used for downstream repertoire analysis, and clonotypes were matched between fractions using CDR3 nucleotide sequence together with V segment. VDJmatch was used to annotate antigen specificity against VDJdb, with one amino acid substitution in CDR3 allowed. TCRdb reanalyzed the reads, keeping one entry per CDR3 protein sequence and omitting DNA. For this entry, the V and J calls and clone size follow TCRdb and not the study's own pipeline. The data table for this sample lists about 460,000 distinct CDR3 sequences. The top ten hold more than 1.4% of the sample.

The CDR3, cysteine through phenylalanine, is 15 amino acids long. DNA is not recorded here. Reading the germline V gene (reference sequence) gives CDR1 GTSNPN and CDR2 SVGIG. A note on this clonotype: This clone's antigen is unknown.

The paper's findings and limits, for the study overall: It remained unclear whether the expanded NKG2C-expressing T cell clones were specific for HCMV antigens. Those dominant clonotypes were again the most abundant among CD3+CD56-NKG2C+ cells in a few donors, at about 28.3-65%. In roughly six donors, the dominant CD3+CD56+NKG2C+ clonotypes ranked among the top 10 CD8+ clonotypes, making up about 1.0-7.5% of CD8+ T cells.

The chain is encoded by TRBV30 joined to TRBJ1-2; checking the TCRdb D call of TRBD1 is not possible without DNA. The sequence was obtained from a woman between 45 and 65 years old in good health. Donor details come from another sample of the same person, matched by shared clones. Sequenced input: blood T cells: a sorted CD56 or NKG2C T cell subset, CD4+ or CD8+ T cells, or bulk PBMC T cells (not recorded which). CDR3 protein: CAWSGGTEDLWSYTF.